A single sample is the source of the 30 T cell receptor beta chains below, sequenced in a study of T cells in Graves' hyperthyroidism and ophthalmopathy. Amplified regions were TCR beta CDR3 sequences from RNA transcripts. The HTBI primer set served for first-round RT-PCR of the TCR CDR3. MiXCR, applied by TCRdb to the multiplex PCR reads, yields one record per CDR3 protein. The table lists about 270,000 distinct CDR3 sequences, 20% to 25% of them singletons. Sequencing was performed on blood. The receptors were sampled from a man in his forties or fifties with Graves' hyperthyroidism that later progressed to Graves' ophthalmopathy.

This clonotype was found many times. The CDR3 DNA sequence: TGCAGTGCTAGAGATCGACGTGGAGGACGGGCCAACACTGAAGCTTTCTTT. This translates into CSARDRRGGRANTEAFF. The rearrangement joins TRBV20-1 to TRBJ1-1; no clear D. CDR3 size: 17 residues. Deletions cut 0 bases from V and 2 bases from J, with 19 bases between. Germline V gene sequence: CDR1 DFQATT, CDR2 SNEGSKA (reference sequence).

V and J are TRBV6-5 and TRBJ1-2; D gene uncertain. The CDR3 contains 15 residues. The V end was cut by 0 bases, the J end by 5 bases, with 13 bases between. Germline V CDR1 and CDR2: MNHEY, SVGAGI. The CDR3 DNA is TGTGCCAGCAGTTACTCGAGGGATAGTCCTTATGGCTACACCTTC. It translates to CASSYSRDSPYGYTF.

This clonotype was seen ten or more times. The V and J genes are TRBV4-1 and TRBJ2-5; the D gene is possibly TRBD2 (6 bases). V was trimmed by 5 bases and J by 4 bases, leaving 11 bases between them. This CDR3 contains 13 residues. Looked up from germline, CDR1 is MGHRA and CDR2 is YSYEKL. CDR3 DNA sequence: TGCGCCAGCAGCAAAGGAGGGGCAGAGACCCAGTACTTC. Encoded protein: CASSKGGAETQYF.

The table lists this clonotype with a count of one. The chain couples TRBV6-2 or TRBV6-3 to TRBJ1-2, with 7 bases identical to TRBD1. V gave up 7 bases and J gave up 8 bases; unmatched junction bases: 10. The CDR3 is made up of 13 amino acids. Germline CDR1 is MNHEY and CDR2 is SVGEGT. The DNA for the CDR3 is TGTGCCAGCAACGAACAGGGGTGGTTCGGCTACACCTTC. As protein: CASNEQGWFGYTF.

The rearrangement joins TRBV6-5 to TRBJ2-5; D is possibly TRBD2 (7 bases). CDR1 is MNHEY, CDR2 SVGAGI, per germline. V lost 2 bases and J 9 bases, leaving 16 bases between the germline ends. The CDR3 runs 14 residues. The CDR3 nucleotides read TGTGCCAGCAGTTACGGGGCGGGGGCTACGGCCCAGTACTTC. As protein: CASSYGAGATAQYF.

There are many counts of this clonotype. The DNA of the CDR3 is TGTGCCAGCAGCCAACGGGACGGTCTCTACGAGCAGTACTTC. Protein sequence: CASSQRDGLYEQYF. This chain links TRBV14 with TRBJ2-7, with D tentatively TRBD1 or TRBD2 (5 bases each). The CDR3 spans 14 residues. V was clipped by 2 bases and J by 3 bases, with 11 bases between them. CDR1 SGHDN and CDR2 FVKESK come from the germline V gene. Full variable domain (rest looked up from reference TRBV14 and TRBJ2-7): EAGVTQFPSHSVIEKGQTVTLRCDPISGHDNLYWYRRVMGKEIKFLLHFVKESKQDESGMPNNRFLAERTGGTYSTLKVQPAELEDSGVYFCASSQRDGLYEQYFGPGTRLTVT.

Only one count was recorded for this clonotype. The chain carries TRBV11-2 and TRBJ1-2; D gene unclear. V lost 5 bases, J lost 4 bases, and 14 bases lay in between. The length of the CDR3 is 14 residues. Germline CDR1 SGHAT, CDR2 FQNNGV. The CDR3 DNA sequence: TGTGCCAGCAGCCGCGATCTGGCCGGCTATGGCTACACCTTC. Protein sequence: CASSRDLAGYGYTF.

In its sample, this clonotype was seen a few times. The chain carries TRBV29-1 and TRBJ2-7; 12 bases map to TRBD2. The germline V gene encodes CDR1 SQVTM and CDR2 ANQGSEA. This CDR3 region has 15 residues. The ends lost 0 bases at V and 1 base at J; junction bases unmatched: 1. The CDR3 region has the DNA TGCAGCGTTGAAGATACTAGCGGGAGGTCCTACGAGCAGTACTTC. Translation: CSVEDTSGRSYEQYF.

Ten or more counts support this clonotype. V usage is TRBV5-1 and J usage is TRBJ2-7, with 7 bases lining up with TRBD2. The CDR3 spans 15 residues. Germline assignment: CDR1 SGHRS and CDR2 YFSETQ. The J segment lost 3 bases and the V segment lost 2 bases, leaving 8 bases of the junction unmatched. CDR3 nucleotide sequence: TGCGCCAGCAGCTTTTCGGCGGGAGCGGTCTACGAGCAGTACTTC. This codes for CASSFSAGAVYEQYF. Full variable domain (remainder filled in from reference TRBV5-1 and TRBJ2-7): KAGVTQTPRYLIKTRGQQVTLSCSPISGHRSVSWYQQTPGQGLQFLFEYFSETQRNKGNFPGRFSGRQFSNSRSEMNVSTLELGDSALYLCASSFSAGAVYEQYFGPGTRLTVT.

This clonotype has a count of ten or more. The chain employs TRBV24-1 and TRBJ2-7; 10 positions agree with TRBD2. The V segment lost 4 bases and the J segment 0 bases; nucleotides outside the gene matches: 11. CDR3 length equals 18 residues. Germline V gene lookup returns CDR1 KGHDR and CDR2 SFDVKD. The chain's CDR3 is CATSEGRRTSGNSYEQYF. CDR3 nucleotide sequence: TGTGCCACCAGTGAGGGACGGAGGACTAGCGGAAACTCCTACGAGCAGTACTTC.

This clonotype was recorded many times. This CDR3 is CSASTSQELNTEAFF. The CDR3 coding sequence is TGCAGTGCAAGTACATCACAGGAACTGAACACTGAAGCTTTCTTT. V and J are TRBV20-1 and TRBJ1-1; D might be TRBD1 (5 bases). The V and J ends lost 6 bases and 0 bases respectively, with 17 bases between them. Looked up from germline, CDR1 is DFQATT and CDR2 is SNEGSKA (reference sequence). The CDR3 extends over 15 amino acids.

This clonotype was counted at least ten times. V usage is TRBV20-1 and J usage is TRBJ2-5; D may be TRBD2 (7 bases). Germline loops: CDR1 DFQATT, CDR2 SNEGSKA (reference sequence). CDR3 size: 13 residues. V lost 3 bases and J 1 base, leaving 9 bases between the germline ends. CDR3: CSARGGPQETQYF. CDR3 nucleotide sequence: TGCAGTGCTAGGGGGGGGCCCCAAGAGACCCAGTACTTC.

The rearrangement links TRBV20-1 to TRBJ1-5; D perhaps matches TRBD1 (5 bases). V was cut by 6 bases and J by 1 base, with 16 bases left in between. The CDR3 spans 15 residues. CDR1 DFQATT and CDR2 SNEGSKA come from the germline V gene (reference sequence). CDR3: CSAATGGRSNQPQHF. DNA of the CDR3: TGCAGTGCCGCTACGGGGGGTCGGAGCAATCAGCCCCAGCATTTT.

This clonotype was seen at least ten times. The chain employs TRBV19 and TRBJ2-7; D ambiguous. The CDR3 consists of 14 residues. The V gene's germline CDR1 is LNHDA and CDR2 SQIVND (reference sequence). V was shortened by 3 bases and J by 3 bases, with 12 bases between the two germline ends. The CDR3: CASSIQGYYYEQYF. In nucleotides, the CDR3 is TGTGCCAGTAGTATCCAAGGTTACTACTACGAGCAGTACTTC.

There are many counts of this clonotype. The rearrangement uses TRBV29-1 and TRBJ1-1; 7 bases are a match to TRBD1. V was pared by 7 bases and J by 0 bases, with 5 bases of the junction left unmatched. The germline gives CDR1 SQVTM, CDR2 ANQGSEA. CDR3 size: 13 residues. The CDR3 protein is CSARDSMNTEAFF. In nucleotides, the CDR3 is TGCAGCGCCCGGGACAGCATGAACACTGAAGCTTTCTTT.

As to this clonotype: Being one base from a much bigger clone, this may be a read error. The genes are TRBV12-3 or TRBV12-4 and TRBJ1-5; D possibly corresponds to TRBD1 (6 bases). The CDR3 contains 14 residues. V lost 8 bases and J 4 bases, leaving 15 bases between the germline ends. For the CDR3, the DNA is TGTGCCAGCGGGGTGACAGGAGGGAATCAGCCCCAGCATTTT. Translated, it gives CASGVTGGNQPQHF.

This clonotype showed up many times. The CDR3 reads CASSYRGLGEQYF. CDR3 in DNA: TGTGCCAGCAGTTACAGGGGATTGGGGGAGCAGTACTTC. This rearrangement joins TRBV28 to TRBJ2-7, with 7 bases matching TRBD1. With V trimmed by 4 bases and J by 7 bases, 7 bases remained unmatched. The CDR3 sequence is 13 residues long. CDR1 MDHEN and CDR2 SYDVKM come from the germline V gene.

This clonotype was seen ten or more times. V usage is TRBV20-1 and J usage is TRBJ1-2, with a weak D call TRBD1 (6 bases). The CDR3 has 13 residues. Trimming removed 3 bases from V and 3 bases from J, with 11 bases in between. Germline lookup yields CDR1 DFQATT and CDR2 SNEGSKA (reference sequence). CDR3 loop: CSASDTGYYGYTF. CDR3 DNA: TGCAGTGCTAGCGACACAGGGTACTATGGCTACACCTTC.

This clonotype was seen many times. The chain employs TRBV30 and TRBJ1-1; D is ambiguous. Trimming removed 0 bases at V and 1 base at J, with 9 bases between. This CDR3 contains 14 residues. In germline, CDR1 is GTSNPN, CDR2 SVGIG (reference sequence). CDR3 coding DNA: TGTGCCTGGAGTGTATACCTGGGGAACACTGAAGCTTTCTTT. Encoded protein: CAWSVYLGNTEAFF. The variable domain in full, completed from reference TRBV30 and TRBJ1-1, reads SQTIHQWPATLVQPVGSPLSLECTVEGTSNPNLYWYRQAAGRGLQLLFYSVGIGQISSEVPQNLSASRPQDRQFILSSKKLLLSDSGFYLCAWSVYLGNTEAFFGQGTRLTVV.

The chain couples TRBV12-3 or TRBV12-4 to TRBJ1-5; TRBD1 aligns across 9 bases. CDR3 length: 14 amino acids. With 5 bases clipped from V and 11 bases from J, the junction kept 10 bases outside the gene matches. CDR3 loop: CASSGTGPIGAQHF. The DNA of the CDR3 is TGTGCCAGCAGTGGGACAGGGCCCATAGGGGCCCAGCATTTT.

CDR3 DNA sequence: TGTGCCAGCAGCGCGGGTGGTCTTACCCTAGCCAAAAACATTCAGTACTTC. Translating gives CASSAGGLTLAKNIQYF. This chain connects TRBV11-2 to TRBJ2-4; perhaps TRBD2 as D (5 bases). Trimming left V 5 bases short and J 0 bases short, with 17 bases between. Germline lookup yields CDR1 SGHAT and CDR2 FQNNGV. This CDR3 contains 17 residues.

At least ten counts were recorded for this clonotype. This sequence joins TRBV4-2 and TRBJ1-5; maybe TRBD1 (5 bases). Trimming left V 1 base short and J 7 bases short, with 17 bases between. Per germline, CDR1 LGHNA and CDR2 YNFKEQ. CDR3 length: 16 amino acids. CDR3 DNA sequence: TGTGCCAGCAGCCAAGCCGGACGGCGGGGGATCCAGCCCCAGCATTTT. This sequence encodes CASSQAGRRGIQPQHF.

This clonotype was seen a single time. This chain joins TRBV20-1 and TRBJ2-3; D possibly corresponds to TRBD2 (7 bases). Trimming stripped 0 bases from V and 2 bases from J, with 12 bases between. The germline CDR1 and CDR2 sequences are DFQATT and SNEGSKA (reference sequence). The CDR3 covers 15 residues. The CDR3 nucleotides read TGCAGTGCTAGAGATTGGGGGGGCTCCACAGATACGCAGTATTTT. As protein: CSARDWGGSTDTQYF.

This clonotype was observed a single time. The V call is TRBV19, the J call TRBJ1-1; D call uncertain. Between the trimmed V and J ends, which lost 7 bases and 2 bases, there was a span of 11 bases. This CDR3 is 13 amino acids long. Germline V gene lookup returns CDR1 LNHDA and CDR2 SQIVND (reference sequence). Written as DNA, the CDR3 is TGTGCCAGTATGGCCAGGCCAAACACTGAAGCTTTCTTT. It yields the protein CASMARPNTEAFF.

Ten or more counts support this clonotype. This chain links TRBV6-5 with TRBJ1-1; weak D call: TRBD1 (6 bases). The germline CDR1 and CDR2 sequences are MNHEY and SVGAGI. V was shortened by 0 bases and J by 0 bases, with 14 bases between the two germline ends. CDR3 size: 17 residues. The CDR3: CASSYSLPGALNTEAFF. CDR3 DNA sequence: TGTGCCAGCAGTTACTCTCTCCCAGGGGCCTTGAACACTGAAGCTTTCTTT.

This clonotype was seen repeatedly, ten times or more. This chain joins TRBV12-3 or TRBV12-4 and TRBJ1-1; D unclear. The CDR3 sequence is 14 residues long. The ends were cut back, 6 bases at V and 4 bases at J, with 15 bases in the middle. CDR3 in DNA: TGTGCCAGCAGCCTAGACCCGTTGTCCACTGAAGCTTTCTTT. Translated, it gives CASSLDPLSTEAFF.

The chain carries TRBV7-8 and TRBJ2-7; 9 bases align to TRBD2. CDR3 length: 15 amino acids. Per the germline V gene, CDR1 is SGHVS and CDR2 is FQNEAQ. V lost 5 bases and J lost 3; bases outside the gene matches: 8. The CDR3 region is CASSRGIAGDYEQYF. CDR3 nucleotides: TGTGCCAGCAGCCGAGGCATAGCGGGGGACTACGAGCAGTACTTC. Looking up the rest from reference TRBV7-8 and TRBJ2-7 gives the full variable domain: GAGVSQSPRYKVAKRGQDVALRCDPISGHVSLFWYQQALGQGPEFLTYFQNEAQLDKSGLPSDRFFAERPEGSVSTLKIQRTQQEDSAVYLCASSRGIAGDYEQYFGPGTRLTVT.

V gene TRBV30 combines with J gene TRBJ2-4, with 10 nucleotides matching TRBD1. Looked up from germline, CDR1 is GTSNPN and CDR2 is SVGIG (reference sequence). The CDR3 runs 12 residues. J was trimmed by 7 bases and V by 3 bases; bases with no gene match: 0. The CDR3 DNA follows: TGTGCCTGGAGGGACAGGGGGAACATTCAGTACTTC. This sequence encodes CAWRDRGNIQYF.

This clonotype occurred many times. In DNA, the CDR3 is TGCAGTGCCGCAAAGGGGAACTATGGCTACACCTTC. Translated, it gives CSAAKGNYGYTF. The J gene is TRBJ1-2, the V gene TRBV20-1; tentatively, D is TRBD1 (5 bases). V was trimmed by 6 bases and J by 2 bases, leaving 10 bases between them. The CDR3 length is 12 residues. Germline assignment: CDR1 DFQATT and CDR2 SNEGSKA (reference sequence).

This clonotype was detected ten times or more. The V gene is TRBV12-3 or TRBV12-4, the J gene TRBJ1-2; D is uncertain. V was cut by 4 bases and J by 0 bases, with 3 bases left in between. The CDR3 contains 12 residues. The CDR3 region has the DNA TGTGCCAGCAGTTCCTCTAACTATGGCTACACCTTC. Its protein product is CASSSSNYGYTF.